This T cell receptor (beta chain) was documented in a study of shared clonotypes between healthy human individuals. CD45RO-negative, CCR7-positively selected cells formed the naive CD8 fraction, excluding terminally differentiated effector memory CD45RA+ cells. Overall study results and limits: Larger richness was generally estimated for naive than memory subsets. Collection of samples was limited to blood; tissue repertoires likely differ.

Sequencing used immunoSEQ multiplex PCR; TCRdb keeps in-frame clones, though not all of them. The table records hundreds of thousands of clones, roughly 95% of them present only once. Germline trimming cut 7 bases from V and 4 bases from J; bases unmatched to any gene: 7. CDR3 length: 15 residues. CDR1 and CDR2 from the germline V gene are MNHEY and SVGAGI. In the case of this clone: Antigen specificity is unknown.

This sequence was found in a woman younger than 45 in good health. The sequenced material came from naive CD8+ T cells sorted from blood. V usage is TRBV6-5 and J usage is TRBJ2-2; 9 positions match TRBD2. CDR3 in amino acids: CASTERLAVTGELFF. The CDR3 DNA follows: TGTGCCAGCACCGAGCGACTAGCGGTCACCGGGGAGCTGTTTTTT.